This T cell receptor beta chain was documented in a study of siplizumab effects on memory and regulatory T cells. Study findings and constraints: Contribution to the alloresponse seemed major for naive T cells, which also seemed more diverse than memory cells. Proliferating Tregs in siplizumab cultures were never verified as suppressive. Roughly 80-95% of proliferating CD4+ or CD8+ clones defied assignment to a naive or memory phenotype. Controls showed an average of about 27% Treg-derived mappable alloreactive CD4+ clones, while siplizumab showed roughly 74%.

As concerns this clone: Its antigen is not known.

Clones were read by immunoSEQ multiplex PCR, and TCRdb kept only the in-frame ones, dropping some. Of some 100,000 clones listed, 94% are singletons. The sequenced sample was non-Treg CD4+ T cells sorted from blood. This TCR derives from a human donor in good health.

The CDR3: CASSQIRGWNYGYTF. CDR3 DNA: TGCGCCAGCAGCCAGATCAGGGGGTGGAACTATGGCTACACCTTC. V is TRBV4-1 and J is TRBJ1-2; 7 nucleotides match TRBD1. V lost 3 bases to trimming and J lost 2 bases; unmatched junction nucleotides: 6. Per the germline V gene, CDR1 is MGHRA and CDR2 is YSYEKL. The CDR3 has 15 amino acids.